Listed here are 27 T cell receptor beta chains from one sample, sequenced in a study of T cell repertoires in cytomegalovirus infection. Their cognate antigens are unknown. TCRdb passed the reads through MiXCR, listing each CDR3 protein once. The sample gives fewer than 1,000,000 distinct CDR3 sequences, roughly 30% of which show up once; over 11% is in the top ten. The source was cultured CD8+ T cells from PBMCs, collected from culture after CMV antigen stimulation. These receptor sequences come from a human donor in good health (CMV status not recorded). Some clones in this sample may be carry-over from other donors' samples.

This chain joins TRBV7-6 and TRBJ1-5; D remains unclear. Trimming took 1 base from V and 7 from J, leaving 14 bases between them. This CDR3 spans 15 amino acids. Per germline, CDR1 SGHVS and CDR2 FNYEAQ. This CDR3 reads CASSLVGRVGQPQHF. The CDR3 bases are TGTGCCAGCAGCTTAGTGGGGAGAGTCGGACAGCCCCAGCATTTT.

The table lists this clonotype with a few counts. The junction departs from germline at one end; a sequencing error may be responsible. The rearrangement uses TRBV7-7 and TRBJ2-5, with D unresolved. CDR3 length: 17 amino acids. Germline assignment: CDR1 SSHAT and CDR2 FNYEAQ (reference sequence). CDR3 residues: CASSRFRDKQLQETQYF. In nucleotides, the CDR3 is TGTGCTAGCAGCCGCTTTCGCGACAAACAATTACAAGAGACCCAGTACTTC. Based on the CDR3 plus reference TRBV7-7 and TRBJ2-5, the full variable domain is GAGVSQSPRYKVTKRGQDVTLRCDPISSHATLYWYQQALGQGPEFLTYFNYEAQPDKSGLPSDRFSAERPEGSISTLTIQRTEQRDSAMYRCASSRFRDKQLQETQYFGPGTRLLVL.

This clonotype has just a few counts. V usage is TRBV28 and J usage is TRBJ2-2; weak D call: TRBD1 (6 bases). The CDR3 length is 17 residues. V was trimmed by 6 bases and J by 1 base, leaving 18 bases between them. CDR1 and CDR2 from the germline V gene are MDHEN and SYDVKM. CDR3 bases: TGTGCCAGCAGCCCCAGGGGCCAAACTAGGAACACCGGGGAGCTGTTTTTT. This codes for CASSPRGQTRNTGELFF.

This clonotype was picked up a small number of times. The chain carries TRBV12-3 or TRBV12-4 and TRBJ2-2, with D unresolved. The CDR3 contains 14 residues. V was shortened by 5 bases and J by 1 base, with 8 bases between the two germline ends. CDR3 in amino acids: CASSPRRNTGELFF. In nucleotides, the CDR3 is TGTGCCAGCAGTCCACGTCGGAACACCGGGGAGCTGTTTTTT.

The genes are TRBV6-5 and TRBJ2-7; 8 bases are shared with TRBD1. V lost 4 bases, J lost 6 bases, and 8 bases stayed unmatched. Germline V gene lookup returns CDR1 MNHEY and CDR2 SVGAGI. The CDR3 is 14 amino acids. CDR3 sequence reads: CASSWGRGHFEQYV. In nucleotides, the CDR3 is TGTGCCAGCAGTTGGGGCAGGGGGCATTTCGAGCAGTACGTC.

This clonotype was seen more than once but under ten times. J is TRBJ2-5 and V is TRBV27, with 11 positions matching TRBD2. CDR1 is MNHEY and CDR2 is SMNVEV in the germline V gene (reference sequence). There are 15 residues in the CDR3. Trimming took 5 bases from V and 5 from J; bases not matched to a gene: 7. Written as DNA, the CDR3 is TGTGCCAGCAGTCTACTAGCGGGGGCCGGGGAGACCCAGTACTTC. Protein: CASSLLAGAGETQYF.

This clonotype was detected a few times. V gene TRBV4-2 combines with J gene TRBJ1-4; D might be TRBD1 (6 bases). The CDR3 extends over 18 amino acids. Germline V CDR1 and CDR2: LGHNA, YNFKEQ. The V end lost 6 bases, the J end lost 4 bases, and 24 bases lay between the germline ends. This chain's CDR3 is CASRPRESRGKDNEKLFF. The CDR3 DNA is TGTGCCAGCAGACCGCGAGAATCCAGGGGCAAGGATAATGAAAAACTGTTTTTT.

This clonotype was recorded at least ten times. The rearrangement joins TRBV7-9 to TRBJ2-6; 7 positions agree with TRBD1. CDR1 SEHNR and CDR2 FQNEAQ come from the germline V gene (reference sequence). CDR3 length: 19 amino acids. V lost 1 base and J lost 0; bases outside the gene matches: 9. This CDR3 is CASSLGVQGVSSGANVLTF. In nucleotides, the CDR3 is TGTGCCAGCAGCTTAGGAGTTCAGGGGGTTTCCTCTGGGGCCAACGTCCTGACTTTC.

The chain couples TRBV6-6 to TRBJ2-2, with D possibly TRBD1 on 5 matching bases. V was trimmed by 5 bases and J by 4 bases, leaving 26 bases between them. Germline-derived CDR1 and CDR2 are MNHNY and SVGAGI (reference sequence). The CDR3 is 19 amino acids. CDR3 region: CASSANLLQGIIGTGELFF. As DNA, the CDR3 is TGTGCCAGCAGTGCAAACCTGCTTCAGGGTATTATCGGCACCGGGGAGCTGTTTTTT.

V and J are TRBV6-5 and TRBJ1-2; TRBD1 matches at 10 bases. V was clipped by 7 bases and J by 2 bases; unmatched bases: 7. The CDR3 has 15 amino acids. The germline gives CDR1 MNHEY, CDR2 SVGAGI. The CDR3 nucleotides are TGTGCCAGCATTTCGGGACAGGGGAAGAACTATGGCTACACCTTC. It yields the protein CASISGQGKNYGYTF.

The gene calls are TRBV13 and TRBJ2-1; 14 nucleotides align to TRBD2. Trimming at V came to 3 bases and at J to 0 bases, leaving 4 bases not matched to a gene. The CDR3 contains 18 residues. The germline gives CDR1 PRHDT, CDR2 FYEKMQ (reference sequence). CDR3: CASSLGLAGAHSYNEQFF. DNA for the CDR3: TGTGCCAGCAGCTTGGGACTAGCGGGGGCTCACTCCTACAATGAGCAGTTCTTC.

V usage is TRBV20-1 and J usage is TRBJ2-3; 7 bases align to TRBD1. The CDR3 covers 12 residues. The germline gives CDR1 DFQATT, CDR2 SNEGSKA (reference sequence). Trimming cost V 5 bases and J 3 bases; bases outside gene matches: 2. CDR3 in amino acids: CSASQGTDTQYF. In nucleotides, the CDR3 is TGCAGTGCTTCACAGGGGACAGATACGCAGTATTTT.

The chain couples TRBV7-2 to TRBJ1-3; D not certain. With 5 bases removed from V and 4 bases from J, the gap between germline ends came to 12 bases. Germline CDR1 is SGHTA and CDR2 is FQGNSA. The CDR3 totals 14 residues. CDR3 DNA sequence: TGTGCCAGCAGCAAGACGGCAGAAGGAAACACCATATATTTT. It codes for CASSKTAEGNTIYF. Full variable domain (rest looked up from reference TRBV7-2 and TRBJ1-3): GAGVSQSPSNKVTEKGKDVELRCDPISGHTALYWYRQSLGQGLEFLIYFQGNSAPDKSGLPSDRFSAERTGGSVSTLTIQRTQQEDSAVYLCASSKTAEGNTIYFGEGSWLTVV.

This clonotype was counted a few times. J is TRBJ1-2 and V is TRBV29-1, with D possibly matching TRBD1 (5 bases). Trimming removed 4 bases from V and 8 bases from J, with 17 bases in between. CDR1 and CDR2 from the germline V gene are SQVTM and ANQGSEA. CDR3 length equals 13 residues. The CDR3 nucleotides read TGCAGCGTTGGGCCGACGGGACTGGGAGGCTACACCTTC. Its translation: CSVGPTGLGGYTF.

This clonotype was recorded at least ten times. This sequence joins TRBV7-8 and TRBJ2-5; no clear D gene. The germline V gene encodes CDR1 SGHVS and CDR2 FQNEAQ. The CDR3 loop spans 14 amino acids. V lost 5 bases and J lost 2, with 12 bases in between. DNA of the CDR3: TGTGCCAGCAGCCCCATCGGGCCTCAAGAGACCCAGTACTTC. This translates into CASSPIGPQETQYF.

This clonotype was detected many times. DNA of the CDR3: TGTGCCAGCACCCGTTGGTCCAGGGGGCGCTTGGTCTATGGCTACACCTTC. Amino acid sequence: CASTRWSRGRLVYGYTF. The chain links TRBV7-2 to TRBJ1-2; 8 positions match TRBD1. This CDR3 comprises 17 residues. J lost 4 bases, V lost 7 bases, and 17 bases had no gene match. The V gene's germline CDR1 is SGHTA and CDR2 FQGNSA.

This clonotype was found many times. The genes are TRBV7-8 and TRBJ1-5; D uncertain. Germline V gene sequence: CDR1 SGHVS, CDR2 FQNEAQ. The V end was cut by 2 bases, the J end by 3 bases, with 20 bases between. The CDR3 length is 18 residues. CDR3: CASSLSGLGSKPNQPQHF. The CDR3 nucleotides are TGTGCCAGCAGCTTATCTGGCTTAGGTAGTAAGCCCAATCAGCCCCAGCATTTT.

Note on this clonotype: This could be a read error, since a much larger clone is one nucleotide away. The chain combines TRBV7-4 with TRBJ2-3, with D perhaps matching TRBD1 (6 bases). This CDR3 contains 17 residues. Germline CDR1 is SGHVT and CDR2 is SQSDAQ. In DNA, the CDR3 is TGTGCCAGCAGCTACCCGGGACACCGAGACTCCACAGAAACGCAGTATTTT. Translating gives CASSYPGHRDSTETQYF.

Worth noting for this clonotype: One end of the junction varies from germline; a read error may be responsible. The chain joins TRBV6-2 or TRBV6-3 to TRBJ2-2; the match to TRBD2 covers 13 bases. The germline V gene encodes CDR1 MNHEY and CDR2 SVGEGT. This CDR3 comprises 14 residues. This CDR3 is CAIGLAGDTGELFF. The DNA of the CDR3 is TGTGCCATCGGACTAGCGGGGGACACCGGGGAGCTGTTTTTC.

This clonotype was seen more than once but under ten times. The chain joins TRBV7-6 to TRBJ2-1; 8 bases align to TRBD2. V shed 4 bases, J shed 8 bases, and the junction held 16 bases outside the gene matches. Germline-derived CDR1 and CDR2 are SGHVS and FNYEAQ. The CDR3 spans 17 residues. The chain's CDR3 is CASSSPQTGGPIDEQFF. The DNA of the CDR3 is TGTGCCAGCAGCTCTCCCCAGACGGGGGGGCCGATTGATGAGCAGTTCTTC.

This clonotype was detected a few times. The CDR3 region has the DNA TGTGCCAGCAGCACTTACGGACTGGGGAGCAATCAGCCCCAGCATTTT. It specifies CASSTYGLGSNQPQHF. This sequence joins TRBV6-6 and TRBJ1-5; D uncertain. Trimming removed 6 bases from V and 1 base from J, with 16 bases in between. Looked up from germline, CDR1 is MNHNY and CDR2 is SVGAGI (reference sequence). The CDR3 has 16 amino acids.

The V gene is TRBV27, the J gene TRBJ1-4; possibly TRBD1 for D (5 bases). This CDR3 spans 14 amino acids. Deletions cut 8 bases from V and 10 bases from J, with 20 bases between. Germline CDR1 reads MNHEY; CDR2 reads SMNVEV (reference sequence). The CDR3, as DNA: TGTGCCAGCTCCGGGGCCTCCCGAATGGGAAAACTGTTTTTT. Protein product: CASSGASRMGKLFF.

This clonotype came up a few times. The V and J genes are TRBV5-4 and TRBJ2-3; tentatively, D is TRBD1 or TRBD2 (6 bases each). Trimming shortened V by 5 bases and J by 4 bases, and 14 bases separated the two germline ends. The CDR3 runs 14 residues. The V gene's germline CDR1 is SGHNT and CDR2 YYREEE (reference sequence). The CDR3, as DNA: TGTGCCAGCAGTGAGGGGGGTTACGCAGATACGCAGTATTTT. Protein: CASSEGGYADTQYF.

The chain has TRBV27 and TRBJ2-1; unclear D gene. V lost 5 bases and J 0 bases, leaving 8 bases between the germline ends. Germline V lookup: CDR1 MNHEY, CDR2 SMNVEV (reference sequence). CDR3 length: 14 amino acids. The CDR3: CASSGFNSYNEQFF. The CDR3 bases are TGTGCCAGCAGTGGGTTCAACTCCTACAATGAGCAGTTCTTC.

This clonotype has only a few counts. The genes are TRBV24-1 and TRBJ2-1; D might be TRBD2 (5 bases). This CDR3 spans 13 amino acids. Germline lookup yields CDR1 KGHDR and CDR2 SFDVKD. V gave up 9 bases and J gave up 0 bases, with 8 bases separating them. Here the CDR3 DNA reads TGTGCCACCCAGGACTCCTCCTACAATGAGCAGTTCTTC. This codes for CATQDSSYNEQFF.

The CDR3 sequence: CASSQNRNQPQHF. CDR3 nucleotides: TGCGCCAGCAGCCAAAACAGGAATCAGCCCCAGCATTTT. This chain connects TRBV4-1 to TRBJ1-5, with D possibly being TRBD1 (5 bases). Trimming stripped 2 bases from V and 4 bases from J, with 6 bases between. The germline V gene has CDR1 MGHRA and CDR2 YSYEKL. This CDR3 contains 13 residues.

The gene calls are TRBV29-1 and TRBJ2-5; a weak D match, TRBD1 (5 bases). Germline CDR1 is SQVTM and CDR2 is ANQGSEA. CDR3 size: 15 residues. V was cut by 0 bases and J by 6 bases, with 17 bases left in between. In DNA form, the CDR3 reads TGCAGCGTTGAAGAAAGGGTAGGGGCCCGGAAGACCCAGTACTTC. Protein product: CSVEERVGARKTQYF.